Listed below are T cell receptor beta chains from one sample, sequenced in a study of cytomegalovirus exposure and HLA in healthy donors. Using immunoSEQ multiplex PCR, the repertoire was profiled, and TCRdb retains in-frame clones only, with some absent. The sample has about 150,000 clones, 84% seen once; the top ten hold 0.38%. Material: PBMCs. These receptor sequences come from a boy aged 2-9 years in good health and CMV-seronegative. CDR3s include the opening cysteine and the closing phenylalanine or tryptophan. Each record gives: D gene, clone size, V gene, J gene, CDR3 DNA, CDR3 protein. D genes are given only for firm matches. Some rows have no size entry. The others give once, few or many, or a class for an expanded clone.

>.|.|TRBV7-9|TRBJ2-1
TGTGCCACGGAGGGGGGGAGACTAACCAGGTACAATGAGCAGTTCTTC
CATEGGRLTRYNEQFF
>.|.|TRBV29-1|TRBJ2-7
TGCAGCGTTGAAGATGACGAGGGGACATACGAGCAGTACTTC
CSVEDDEGTYEQYF
>.|.|TRBV21-1|TRBJ2-7
TGTGCCAGCAGCAATAGAACTGGACAGGGGGCCTACGAGCAGTACTTC
CASSNRTGQGAYEQYF
>.|.|TRBV19|TRBJ2-3
TGTGCCAGTAGTATAGGATTGGTTCCCGGGGGAGATACGCAGTATTTT
CASSIGLVPGGDTQYF
>.|.|TRBV5-8|TRBJ1-2
TGTGCCAGCAGCTTCAGGGGTTTTGGCTATGGCTACACCTTC
CASSFRGFGYGYTF
>TRBD2|.|TRBV6-5|TRBJ2-7
TGTGCCAGCAGTTACACTAGCGGGAGCTCCTACGAGCAGTACTTC
CASSYTSGSSYEQYF
>TRBD1|.|TRBV7-8|TRBJ1-3
TGTGCCAGCAGCTTAGTATGGACAGGTGGAAACACCATATATTTT
CASSLVWTGGNTIYF
>.|.|TRBV10-3|TRBJ1-1
TGTGCCATCAGTGAGTCGGCGGGGGAGACTGAAGCTTTCTTT
CAISESAGETEAFF
>.|.|TRBV5-1|TRBJ1-2
TGCGCCAGCAGCTCGGACAGACTCTATGGCTACACCTTC
CASSSDRLYGYTF
>.|.|TRBV19|TRBJ2-1
TGTGCCAGTAGCGACTACTACCACAATGAGCAGTTCTTC
CASSDYYHNEQFF
>TRBD2|.|TRBV10-3|TRBJ2-5
TGTGCCATCAGTGAAAGCAGCGGGAGGCCCTCCCAAGAGACCCAGTACTTC
CAISESSGRPSQETQYF
>.|.|TRBV20-1|TRBJ1-2
TGCAGCGCAAAGGGGAGGGACGGCTACACCTTC
CSAKGRDGYTF
>.|.|TRBV29-1|TRBJ1-1
TGCAGCGTTGTTATCCCAGGGGTCCCTGAAGCTTTCTTT
CSVVIPGVPEAFF
>TRBD1|.|TRBV19|TRBJ1-2
TGTGCCAGTAGTATCCCCACACAGGGGGACTATGGCTACACCTTC
CASSIPTQGDYGYTF
>TRBD2|.|TRBV29-1|TRBJ2-1
TGCAGCGTTGAAGATCGGGGGGTTCCCTCCTACAATGAGCAGTTCTTC
CSVEDRGVPSYNEQFF
>.|.|TRBV28|TRBJ1-1
TGTGCCAGCACCCCTTTCTTCGGCACTGAAGCTTTCTTT
CASTPFFGTEAFF
>.|.|TRBV5-4|TRBJ2-1
TGTGCCAGCAGCTTGTACGGCGGGGTAAGCTCCTACAATGAGCAGTTCTTC
CASSLYGGVSSYNEQFF
>TRBD1|.|TRBV12-5|TRBJ1-4
TGTGCTAGTGCCATAACCGGGACAGCAACTAATGAAAAACTGTTTTTT
CASAITGTATNEKLFF
>TRBD1|.|TRBV5-4|TRBJ2-7
TGTGCCAGCAGCACCTCCGGGACAGGAGCCTACGAGCAGTACTTC
CASSTSGTGAYEQYF
>TRBD1|.|TRBV5-1|TRBJ2-7
TGCGCCAGCAGTTTTGTGACAGGGGCCTACGAGCAGTACTTC
CASSFVTGAYEQYF
>.|.|TRBV12-2|TRBJ2-3
TGTGCAAGTCGCTTCCTACCTAGCGGGAGCGGCGCAGATACGCAGTATTTT
CASRFLPSGSGADTQYF
>TRBD1|.|TRBV10-3|TRBJ2-7
TGTGCCATCAGTGAGGCGCGGGACAGGGTTCCCTACGAGCAGTACTTC
CAISEARDRVPYEQYF
>.|.|TRBV27|TRBJ1-2
TGTGCCAGCAGGGGGACTCGAGGGCCTAACTATGGCTACACCTTC
CASRGTRGPNYGYTF
>.|.|TRBV5-1|TRBJ2-7
TGCGCCAGCAGCATGAGCAACAGCATCTACGAGCAGTACTTC
CASSMSNSIYEQYF
>.|once|TRBV27|TRBJ2-3
TGTGCCAGCAGATCCCCGCTAGCAGATACGCAGTATTTT
CASRSPLADTQYF
>.|.|TRBV10-3|TRBJ2-3
TGTGCCATCAGTGAGAACCTAGCGACAGATACGCAGTATTTT
CAISENLATDTQYF
>.|.|TRBV27|TRBJ1-1
TGTGCCAGCAGTTCCGATAGTGCTCCAGGGTTTAGAAACACTGAAGCTTTCTTT
CASSSDSAPGFRNTEAFF
>TRBD1|.|TRBV10-3|TRBJ1-2
TGTGCCATCAGTGAGTCGGCCACAGGGGGCGGCTATGGCTACACCTTC
CAISESATGGGYGYTF
>.|.|TRBV7-9|TRBJ1-1
TGTGCCAGCAGCTTAGTGTCCCGGGACACTGAAGCTTTCTTT
CASSLVSRDTEAFF
>TRBD1|.|TRBV28|TRBJ1-5
TGTGCCAGCAGCTCGGACAGGGGGCCGAATCAGCCCCAGCATTTT
CASSSDRGPNQPQHF
>.|few|TRBV19|TRBJ1-5
TGTGCCAGTAGTATAACAGACAATCAGCCCCAGCATTTT
CASSITDNQPQHF
>TRBD1|.|TRBV5-4|TRBJ2-5
TGTGCCAGCAGCATCTCCGGGACAGAAGAGACCCAGTACTTC
CASSISGTEETQYF
>.|.|TRBV12-5|TRBJ2-7
TGTGCTAGTGGTTTGGTTACAGGGCCGGGCTCCTACGAGCAGTACTTC
CASGLVTGPGSYEQYF
>TRBD1|.|TRBV13|TRBJ1-1
TGTGCCAGCAGCTTAGGTTCAGGGGGCAGGACTGAAGCTTTCTTT
CASSLGSGGRTEAFF
>.|few|TRBV2|TRBJ2-1
TGTGCCAGCAATGGACAGACGAATGAGCAGTTCTTC
CASNGQTNEQFF
>.|.|TRBV6-6|TRBJ2-7
TGTGCCAGCAGTTACGTTAGCAACCACGCCTACGAGCAGTACTTC
CASSYVSNHAYEQYF
>.|.|TRBV5-6|TRBJ1-2
TGTGCCAGCAGCTTGGCGGGGAACTATGGCTACACCTTC
CASSLAGNYGYTF
>TRBD1|.|TRBV5-6|TRBJ1-3
TGTGCCAGCAGCTTGGCCGGGACAGGGGGGGGAAACACCATATATTTT
CASSLAGTGGGNTIYF
>.|.|TRBV7-3|TRBJ1-3
TGTGCCAGCAGCTTAAGGGGAGGGAACACCATATATTTT
CASSLRGGNTIYF
>TRBD2|.|TRBV9|TRBJ2-5
TGTGCCAGCAGCATTACCTTGGGACTAGCGGGAGAACAGACCCAGTACTTC
CASSITLGLAGEQTQYF
>.|.|TRBV19|TRBJ1-2
TGTGCCAGTAGTATACCGCAACCCCGCAGGGCGAATGGCTACACCTTC
CASSIPQPRRANGYTF
>.|.|TRBV5-4|TRBJ2-4
TGTGCCAGCAGCTTTCAGGGCCTCAAAAACATTCAGTACTTC
CASSFQGLKNIQYF
>TRBD1|.|TRBV18|TRBJ2-2
TGTGCCAGCTCACCACCCGGAAACAGGGGGGCCGGGGAGCTGTTTTTT
CASSPPGNRGAGELFF
>TRBD1|once|TRBV2|TRBJ2-7
TGTGCCAGCTGGTCGCCGGGACAGAGCTCCTACGAGCAGTACTTC
CASWSPGQSSYEQYF
>.|once|TRBV10-2|TRBJ2-7
TGCGCCAGCAGTCTCTACTACGAGCAGTACTTC
CASSLYYEQYF
>.|.|TRBV6-5|TRBJ2-7
TGTGCCAGCAGTCTTCTCTCGACTACCTACGAGCAGTACTTC
CASSLLSTTYEQYF
>TRBD1|.|TRBV25-1|TRBJ1-4
TGTGCCAGCAGTGAAGACAGGGGCCTAAATGAAAAACTGTTTTTT
CASSEDRGLNEKLFF
>.|.|TRBV7-7|TRBJ2-1
TGTGCTAGCAGCGCCGACAAGAACAATGAGCAGTTCTTC
CASSADKNNEQFF